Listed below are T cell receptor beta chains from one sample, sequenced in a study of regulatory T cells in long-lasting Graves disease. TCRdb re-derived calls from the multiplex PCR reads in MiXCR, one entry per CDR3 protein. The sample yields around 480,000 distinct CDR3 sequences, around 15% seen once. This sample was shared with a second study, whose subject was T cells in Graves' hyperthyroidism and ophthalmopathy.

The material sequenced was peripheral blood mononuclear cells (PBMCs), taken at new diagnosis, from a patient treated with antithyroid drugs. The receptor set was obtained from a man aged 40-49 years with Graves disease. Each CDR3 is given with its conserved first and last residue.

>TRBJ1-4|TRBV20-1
CSAQGQEGRNEKLFF
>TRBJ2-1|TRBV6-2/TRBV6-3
CASSEPTSGRPGEQFF
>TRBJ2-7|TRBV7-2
CASSPWTGGSYEQYF
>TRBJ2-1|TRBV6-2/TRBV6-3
CASSLGTRSSYNEQFF
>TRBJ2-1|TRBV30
CAWGMGGGIYNEQFF
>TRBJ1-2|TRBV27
CASSGTDSYGYTF
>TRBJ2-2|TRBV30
CAWSDTNTGELFF
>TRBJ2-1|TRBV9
CASSPSTGGYNEQFF
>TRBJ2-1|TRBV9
CASSPRGQGLSDEQFF
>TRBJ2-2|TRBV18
CASRPGQGAMELFF
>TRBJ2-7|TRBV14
CANSPRTGYYEQYF
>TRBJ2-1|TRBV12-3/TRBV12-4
CASSFGGLAGGISSYNEQFF
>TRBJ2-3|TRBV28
CASTNPGGGDTQYF
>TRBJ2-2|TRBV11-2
CASSLGQGAAGELFF
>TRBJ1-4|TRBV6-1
CASSPLSLGQDEKLFF
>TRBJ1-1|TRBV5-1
CASSLDRVMNTEAFF
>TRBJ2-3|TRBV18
CASSTYLASGRADTQYF
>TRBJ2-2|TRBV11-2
CASSQVPGELFF
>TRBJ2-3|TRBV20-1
CSAKWGGSTDTQYF
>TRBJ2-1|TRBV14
CASSQDHPTLAGGPPFEQFF
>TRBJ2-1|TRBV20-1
CSARRGVQQFF
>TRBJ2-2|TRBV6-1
CAGNSGANTGELFF
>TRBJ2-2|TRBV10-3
CAISEGLAGVTGELFF
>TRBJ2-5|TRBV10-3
CAISEHGTASETQYF
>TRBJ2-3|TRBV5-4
CASSIQSSGSRTDTQYF
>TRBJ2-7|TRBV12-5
CASGPPGQGWYEQYF
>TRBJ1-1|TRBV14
CASRRTGGVRAFF
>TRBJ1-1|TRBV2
CASALTFRDTEAFF
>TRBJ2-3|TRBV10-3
CAISAHGQGPTDTQYF
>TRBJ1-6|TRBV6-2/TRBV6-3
CASSYLQDNSPLHF
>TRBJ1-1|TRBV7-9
CASSLYPRGTENTEAFF
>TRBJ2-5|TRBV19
CASSSRGGRRETQYF
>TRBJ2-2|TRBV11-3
CASTRGLAPRELFF
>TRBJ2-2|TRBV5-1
CASSGGTGSVGELFF
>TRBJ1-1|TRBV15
CATSTEVSNAEAFF
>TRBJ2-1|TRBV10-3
CAISEIAGAHNEQFF
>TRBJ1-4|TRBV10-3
CAISRGDEKLFF
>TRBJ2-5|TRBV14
CASSHHSTPQETQYF
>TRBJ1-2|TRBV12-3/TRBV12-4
CASSGNRVYGYTF